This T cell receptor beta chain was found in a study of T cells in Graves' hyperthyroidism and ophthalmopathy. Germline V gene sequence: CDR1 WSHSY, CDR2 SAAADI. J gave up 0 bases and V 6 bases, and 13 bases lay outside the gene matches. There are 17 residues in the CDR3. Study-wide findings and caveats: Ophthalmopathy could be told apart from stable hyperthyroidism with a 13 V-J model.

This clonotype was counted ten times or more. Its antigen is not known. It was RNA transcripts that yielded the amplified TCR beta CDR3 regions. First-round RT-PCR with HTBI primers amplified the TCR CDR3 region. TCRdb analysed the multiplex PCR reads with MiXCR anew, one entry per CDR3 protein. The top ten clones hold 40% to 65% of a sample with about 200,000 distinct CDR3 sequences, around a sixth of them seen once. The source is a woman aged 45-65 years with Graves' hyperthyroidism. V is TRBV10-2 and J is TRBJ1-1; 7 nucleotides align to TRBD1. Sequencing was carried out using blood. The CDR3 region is CASRADRNNYMNTEAFF. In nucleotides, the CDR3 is TGCGCCAGCAGGGCGGACAGGAACAATTACATGAACACTGAAGCTTTCTTT.